Sequencing of this T cell receptor beta chain was carried out in a study of beta chain features in type 1 diabetes. Looking at the study overall: Across every sample, about 110 million sorted cells were examined in total. Whole-study results and caveats: In all four CD4+ subsets, TCRB CDR3 length was significantly, moderately reduced in type 1 diabetes. Fewer junction insertions and more nucleotide deletions appeared in type 1 diabetes patients.

TCRB transcripts that were expressed got sequenced, as all of the isolated RNA had been reverse transcribed. Libraries were prepared by immunoSEQ multiplex PCR; TCRdb keeps only in-frame clonotypes and omits some of them. The repertoire holds more than 250,000 clones, with approximately 16% as singletons. With respect to this clone: The antigen remains unidentified.

Over 95% purity was reached by all sorted populations. The germline V gene encodes CDR1 KGHSH and CDR2 LQKENI. The V gene lost 5 bases and the J gene lost 3 bases, with 19 bases spanning the gap. This CDR3 contains 16 residues. The sample comprised naive CD4+ T cells from blood. This chain uses TRBV18 with TRBJ1-1; D perhaps matches TRBD1 (5 bases). This receptor was obtained from a man aged 18 to 29 with type 1 diabetes. CDR3 sequence reads: CASSSTYRKDHTEAFF. The CDR3 DNA reads TGTGCCAGCTCATCAACCTACAGGAAAGACCACACTGAAGCTTTCTTT.